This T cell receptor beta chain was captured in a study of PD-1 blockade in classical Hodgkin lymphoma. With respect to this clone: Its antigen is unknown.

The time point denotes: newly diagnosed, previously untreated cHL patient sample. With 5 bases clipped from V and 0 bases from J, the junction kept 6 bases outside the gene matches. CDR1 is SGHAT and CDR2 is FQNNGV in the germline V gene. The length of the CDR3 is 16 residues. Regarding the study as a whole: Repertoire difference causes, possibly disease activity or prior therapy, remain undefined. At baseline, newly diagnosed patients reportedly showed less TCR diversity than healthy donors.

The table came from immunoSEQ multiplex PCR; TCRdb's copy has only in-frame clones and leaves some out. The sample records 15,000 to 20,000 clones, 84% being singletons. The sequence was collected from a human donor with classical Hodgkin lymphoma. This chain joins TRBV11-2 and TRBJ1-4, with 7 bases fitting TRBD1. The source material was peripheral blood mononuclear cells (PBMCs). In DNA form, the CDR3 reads TGTGCCAGCAGCCTATGGGGACAGACAACTAATGAAAAACTGTTTTTT. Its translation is CASSLWGQTTNEKLFF.